This T cell receptor beta chain is drawn from a study of OX40 agonist ivuxolimab in advanced cancers. The overall study: Dosing consisted of intravenous ivuxolimab at 0.01 to 10 mg/kg every 2 weeks. Study observations and caveats: Clones of CD4+ and CD8+ blood T cells grew by week 6 at doses of 0.1 to 3.0 mg/kg. Those patients achieving a partial response at 0.1-3.0 mg/kg showed among the lowest clonal expansion.

Concerning this clone itself: What it recognizes is unknown.

Libraries were prepared by immunoSEQ multiplex PCR; TCRdb keeps only in-frame clonotypes and omits some of them. Altogether over 25,000 clones are present, around 81% being singletons, with the ten largest covering around 32%. This CDR3 comprises 18 residues. J lost 2 bases, V lost 3 bases, and 14 bases had no gene match. Germline CDR1 reads LNHNV; CDR2 reads YYDKDF (reference sequence). The TCR sequence derives from an adult with an advanced solid tumor such as melanoma, head and neck, liver or kidney cancer. The source was CD4+ or CD8+ T cells sorted from blood, collected in a trial of the OX40 agonist ivuxolimab. The chain has TRBV15 and TRBJ2-3; TRBD2 matches 7 bases. In DNA, the CDR3 is TGTGCCACCAGCAGGACAAGGGGAGCGGGGACTTTCACAGATACGCAGTATTTT. Translation: CATSRTRGAGTFTDTQYF.